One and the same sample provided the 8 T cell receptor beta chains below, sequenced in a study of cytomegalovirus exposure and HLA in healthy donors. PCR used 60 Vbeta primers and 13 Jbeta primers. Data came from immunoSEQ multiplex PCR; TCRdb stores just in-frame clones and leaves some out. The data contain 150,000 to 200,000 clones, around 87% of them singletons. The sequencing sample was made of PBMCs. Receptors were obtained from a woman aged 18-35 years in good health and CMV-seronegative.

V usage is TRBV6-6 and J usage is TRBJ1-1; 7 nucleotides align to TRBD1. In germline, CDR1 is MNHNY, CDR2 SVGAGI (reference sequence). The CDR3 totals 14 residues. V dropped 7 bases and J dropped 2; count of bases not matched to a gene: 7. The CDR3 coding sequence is TGTGCCAGCATCAACAGGGGAGCAAACACTGAAGCTTTCTTT. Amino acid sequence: CASINRGANTEAFF.

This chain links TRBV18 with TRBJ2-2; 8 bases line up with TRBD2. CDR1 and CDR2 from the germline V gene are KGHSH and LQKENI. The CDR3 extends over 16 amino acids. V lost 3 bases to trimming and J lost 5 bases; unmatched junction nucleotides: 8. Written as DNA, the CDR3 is TGTGCCAGCTCACCCCTCGGGACTAGGGGGACCGGGGAGCTGTTTTTT. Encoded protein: CASSPLGTRGTGELFF.

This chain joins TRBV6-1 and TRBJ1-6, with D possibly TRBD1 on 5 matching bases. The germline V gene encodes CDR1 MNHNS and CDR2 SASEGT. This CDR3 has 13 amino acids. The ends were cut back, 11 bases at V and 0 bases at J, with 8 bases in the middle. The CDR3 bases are TGTGCCGGGGGGAGCTCCTATAATTCACCCCTCCACTTT. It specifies CAGGSSYNSPLHF.

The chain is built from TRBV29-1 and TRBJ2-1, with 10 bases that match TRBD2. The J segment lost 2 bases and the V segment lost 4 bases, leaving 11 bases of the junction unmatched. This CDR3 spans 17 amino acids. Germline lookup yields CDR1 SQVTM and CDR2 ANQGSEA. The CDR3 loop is CSVVGISGRPTYNEQFF. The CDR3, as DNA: TGCAGCGTTGTGGGGATTAGCGGGAGGCCCACCTACAATGAGCAGTTCTTC.

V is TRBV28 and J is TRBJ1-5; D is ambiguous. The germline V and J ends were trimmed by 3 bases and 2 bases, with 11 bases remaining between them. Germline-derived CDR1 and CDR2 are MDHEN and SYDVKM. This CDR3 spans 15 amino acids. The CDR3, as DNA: TGTGCCAGCAGTTTGTTGGGCTCCGGCAATCAGCCCCAGCATTTT. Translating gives CASSLLGSGNQPQHF. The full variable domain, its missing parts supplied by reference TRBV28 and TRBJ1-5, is DVKVTQSSRYLVKRTGEKVFLECVQDMDHENMFWYRQDPGLGLRLIYFSYDVKMKEKGDIPEGYSVSREKKERFSLILESASTNQTSMYLCASSLLGSGNQPQHFGDGTRLSIL.

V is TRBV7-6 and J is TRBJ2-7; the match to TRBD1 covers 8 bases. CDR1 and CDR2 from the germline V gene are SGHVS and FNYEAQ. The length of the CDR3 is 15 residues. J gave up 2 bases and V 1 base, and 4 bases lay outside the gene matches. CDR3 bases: TGTGCCAGCAGCTTAGGGACAGGGAGCCCCTACGAGCAGTACTTC. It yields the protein CASSLGTGSPYEQYF. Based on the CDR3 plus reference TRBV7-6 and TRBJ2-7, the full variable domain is GAGVSQSPRYKVTKRGQDVALRCDPISGHVSLYWYRQALGQGPEFLTYFNYEAQQDKSGLPNDRFSAERPEGSISTLTIQRTEQRDSAMYRCASSLGTGSPYEQYFGPGTRLTVT.

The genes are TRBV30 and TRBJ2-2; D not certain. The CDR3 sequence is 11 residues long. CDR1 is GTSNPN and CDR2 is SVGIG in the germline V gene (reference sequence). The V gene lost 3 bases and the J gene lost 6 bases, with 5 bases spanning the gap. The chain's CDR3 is CAWSLAGELFF. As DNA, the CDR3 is TGTGCCTGGAGCCTAGCCGGGGAGCTGTTTTTT. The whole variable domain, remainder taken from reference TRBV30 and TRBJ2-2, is SQTIHQWPATLVQPVGSPLSLECTVEGTSNPNLYWYRQAAGRGLQLLFYSVGIGQISSEVPQNLSASRPQDRQFILSSKKLLLSDSGFYLCAWSLAGELFFGEGSRLTVL.

The CDR3 nucleotides are TGTGCCAGCAGTTTTACCTTGGGGGGGAGAAATCCTAGAGAGCAGTACTTC. Protein product: CASSFTLGGRNPREQYF. This rearrangement joins TRBV11-3 to TRBJ2-7; 7 nucleotides agree with TRBD2. This CDR3 has 17 residues. J was trimmed by 7 bases and V by 6 bases; bases with no gene match: 21. Per the germline V gene, CDR1 is SGHNT and CDR2 is YENEEA.